A single T cell receptor beta chain is shown here with its context. Original data processing: Scientists estimated how many nucleated cells there were by amplifying reference gene primers. The table came from immunoSEQ multiplex PCR; TCRdb's copy has only in-frame clones and leaves some out. V and J calls and clone size are those listed in that table; D and trimming were worked out from the DNA. The table shows approximately 75,000 clones, with approximately 80% occurring only once. These data come from a study of blood T cell repertoires in COVID-19. Study-level background: Material from acute and convalescent COVID-19 was sourced from the United States, Italy and Spain.

Specimen: peripheral blood. The TCR originated in a woman of 80 years or more with acute or convalescent COVID-19.

The CDR3 nucleotides are TGTGCCAGCAGCCAACCCTCCACAGGGAACGTCCTGACTTTC. Translated: CASSQPSTGNVLTF. The chain carries TRBV14 and TRBJ2-6; tentative D call: TRBD1 (6 bases). The length of the CDR3 is 14 residues. V was pared by 2 bases and J by 10 bases, with 12 bases between. Per germline, CDR1 SGHDN and CDR2 FVKESK.